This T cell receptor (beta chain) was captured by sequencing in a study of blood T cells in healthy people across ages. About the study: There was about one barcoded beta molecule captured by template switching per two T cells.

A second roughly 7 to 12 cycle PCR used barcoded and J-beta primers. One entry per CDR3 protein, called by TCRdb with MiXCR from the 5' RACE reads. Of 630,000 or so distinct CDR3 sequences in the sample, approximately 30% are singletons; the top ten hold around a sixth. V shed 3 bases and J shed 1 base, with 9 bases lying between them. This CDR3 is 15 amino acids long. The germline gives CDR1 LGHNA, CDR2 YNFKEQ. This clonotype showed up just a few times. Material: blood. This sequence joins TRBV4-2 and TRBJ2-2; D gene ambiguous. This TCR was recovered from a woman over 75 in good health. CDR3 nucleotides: TGTGCCAGCAGCCATCTCGACAAGAACACCGGGGAGCTGTTTTTT. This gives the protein CASSHLDKNTGELFF.